This TCR beta chain was captured in a study of T cell responses to AZD1222 COVID-19 vaccine. The CDR3 spans 15 residues. Germline CDR1 and CDR2: SGHTA and FQGNSA. Trimming cost V 2 bases and J 4 bases, with 14 bases left between them. In regard to this clone: The antigen remains unidentified.

Regarding the study as a whole: Most donors were white British, females outnumbered males, and clonal diversity was possibly underestimated. Spike-wide vaccine-associated CD4 TCRs dominated at 160-218 and 743-854. The breadth and depth of Spike-specific TCRs increased once two AZD1222 doses had been given.

Assay used: immunoSEQ multiplex PCR; TCRdb lists only in-frame clones, some missing. This sample yields roughly 250,000 clones, of which roughly 93% are seen a single time; around 0.6% belongs to the top ten. The sample was peripheral blood, taken on day 0 of AZD1222 vaccination. This chain joins TRBV7-2 and TRBJ1-2, with TRBD1 as a possible D gene (5 bases). This TCR was sampled from an adult in good health. As DNA, the CDR3 is TGTGCCAGCAGCTTAAGAGATAGGGGAGGCTATGGCTACACCTTC. Residues: CASSLRDRGGYGYTF. Drawing the rest from reference TRBV7-2 and TRBJ1-2, the complete variable domain is GAGVSQSPSNKVTEKGKDVELRCDPISGHTALYWYRQSLGQGLEFLIYFQGNSAPDKSGLPSDRFSAERTGGSVSTLTIQRTQQEDSAVYLCASSLRDRGGYGYTFGSGTRLTVV.